The 2 T cell receptor beta chains below were found in one sample sequenced in a study of T cells after yellow fever vaccination. TCRdb re-analysed the 5' RACE reads in MiXCR, keeping a single row per CDR3 protein. The data contain about 220,000 distinct CDR3 sequences, approximately 3.2% of them singletons. Sequencing used CD4+ T cells sorted from PBMCs, obtained 10 days after the yellow fever booster vaccination. Receptors originate from a man between 18 and 35 years old who received the YFV17D yellow fever vaccine.

This clonotype showed up many times. The chain carries TRBV5-6 and TRBJ1-1; D is unresolved. This CDR3 has 14 amino acids. From germline, CDR1 is SGHDT and CDR2 YYEEEE. V lost 4 bases and J lost 0, with 10 bases in between. CDR3 sequence: CASSQLFMNTEAFF. Here the CDR3 DNA reads TGTGCCAGCAGCCAGCTATTCATGAACACTGAAGCTTTCTTT.

This clonotype has just a few counts. The chain links TRBV20-1 to TRBJ2-2, with D perhaps being TRBD1 or TRBD2 (7 bases each). The germline V and J ends were trimmed by 5 bases and 7 bases, with 17 bases remaining between them. Germline loops: CDR1 DFQATT, CDR2 SNEGSKA (reference sequence). This CDR3 contains 14 residues. In nucleotides, the CDR3 is TGCAGTGCTGCCCAGGGGGGGAAAGACGGGGAGCTGTTTTTT. This gives the protein CSAAQGGKDGELFF.